What follows is one T cell receptor (beta chain) and its context. No antigen is known for it. RNA transcripts provided the template for amplifying TCR beta CDR3 regions. HTBI primers primed a first-round RT-PCR, and a second-round multiplex PCR followed. TCRdb reanalysed the multiplex PCR reads using MiXCR and keeps one entry per CDR3 protein. The sample consists of 600,000 to 700,000 distinct CDR3 sequences, about two fifths of them appearing once. This sample is drawn from a study of Graves' ophthalmopathy and Graves' hyperthyroidism. The study, taken as a whole, reports: Blood samples also showed most expanded thyroid clonotypes exceeding 0.001 frequency.

Trimming took off 3 bases at V and 2 bases at J, with 10 bases between the two ends. CDR1 and CDR2 (germline): LGHDT, YNNKEL (reference sequence). The CDR3 runs 14 residues. The chain has TRBV3-1 and TRBJ1-2; D is undetermined. Source material: peripheral blood. This receptor was identified in an adult man with Graves' ophthalmopathy. This chain's CDR3 is CASSHQAQNYGYTF. The DNA of the CDR3 is TGTGCCAGCAGCCACCAGGCACAAAACTATGGCTACACCTTC.